What follows are 19 T cell receptor beta chains derived from one specimen sequenced in a study of blood T cell repertoires in COVID-19. Libraries were prepared by immunoSEQ multiplex PCR; TCRdb keeps only in-frame clonotypes and omits some of them. The sample lists fewer than 25,000 clones, 86% occurring once. The sequencing sample was made of peripheral blood. All receptors come from a woman older than 75 with active or convalescent COVID-19.

This clone has only one observation. In DNA form, the CDR3 reads TGTGCCAGCAGTTACAGGGGGCAAAACACAGATACGCAGTATTTT. Amino acid sequence: CASSYRGQNTDTQYF. The rearrangement uses TRBV6-5 and TRBJ2-3, with 7 positions matching TRBD1. There are 15 residues in the CDR3. V dropped 2 bases and J dropped 2; count of bases not matched to a gene: 4. In germline, CDR1 is MNHEY, CDR2 SVGAGI.

The V call is TRBV6-1, the J call TRBJ1-5; weak D call: TRBD1 (6 bases). This CDR3 has 15 amino acids. Germline CDR1 reads MNHNS; CDR2 reads SASEGT. Trimming cost V 2 bases and J 0 bases, with 8 bases left between them. The chain's CDR3 is CASSEWTVSNQPQHF. The CDR3 DNA follows: TGTGCCAGCAGTGAATGGACAGTTAGCAATCAGCCCCAGCATTTT.

The chain employs TRBV2 and TRBJ1-2; TRBD1 is a possible D gene (6 bases). CDR1 is SNHLY and CDR2 is FYNNEI in the germline V gene. The CDR3 length is 15 residues. Trimming removed 3 bases at V and 1 base at J, with 12 bases between. The CDR3 nucleotides are TGTGCCAGCAGTGATGTTGGACAGAATAACTATGGCTACACCTTC. Its protein product is CASSDVGQNNYGYTF.

For the CDR3, the DNA is TGTGCCAGCAGCTTCTACGGGATCAGCTCCTATAATTCACCCCTCCACTTT. Translated, it gives CASSFYGISSYNSPLHF. The chain uses TRBV5-6 and TRBJ1-6; unclear D gene. The CDR3 totals 17 residues. Germline lookup yields CDR1 SGHDT and CDR2 YYEEEE. Trimming shortened V by 2 bases and J by 0 bases, and 12 bases separated the two germline ends.

V usage is TRBV7-8 and J usage is TRBJ1-5; tentative D call: TRBD1 (5 bases). The CDR3 covers 18 residues. Looked up from germline, CDR1 is SGHVS and CDR2 is FQNEAQ. V gave up 1 base and J gave up 4 bases, with 20 bases separating them. The CDR3 loop reads CASSLVWGGRILNQPQHF. CDR3 bases: TGTGCCAGCAGCTTAGTTTGGGGGGGAAGGATACTGAATCAGCCCCAGCATTTT.

The chain is built from TRBV18 and TRBJ2-1; 9 nucleotides match TRBD1. Trimming removed 4 bases from V and 2 bases from J; junction bases left unmatched: 0. The CDR3 loop spans 14 amino acids. Germline CDR1 reads KGHSH; CDR2 reads LQKENI. CDR3 protein: CASSRDRAYNEQFF. The DNA of the CDR3 is TGTGCCAGCTCACGGGACAGGGCCTACAATGAGCAGTTCTTC.

The chain combines TRBV15 with TRBJ2-2; perhaps TRBD2 as D (5 bases). The CDR3 length is 15 residues. Germline CDR1 is LNHNV and CDR2 is YYDKDF (reference sequence). Trimming pared 3 bases from V and 4 bases from J, leaving 12 bases between. As DNA, the CDR3 is TGTGCCACCAGCAGGTACAGAGGGCGCACCGGGGAGCTGTTTTTT. Translated: CATSRYRGRTGELFF.

This rearrangement joins TRBV4-2 to TRBJ2-5; 9 nucleotides match TRBD1. The V segment lost 2 bases and the J segment 4 bases; nucleotides outside the gene matches: 8. In germline, CDR1 is LGHNA, CDR2 YNFKEQ. CDR3 size: 16 residues. The CDR3 loop reads CASSQPRTGERETQYF. CDR3 in DNA: TGTGCCAGCAGCCAACCTCGGACAGGGGAACGAGAGACCCAGTACTTC.

The chain has TRBV4-2 and TRBJ2-6, with 8 nucleotides matching TRBD1. The CDR3 extends over 19 amino acids. CDR1 and CDR2 (germline): LGHNA, YNFKEQ. V lost 0 bases, J lost 0 bases, and 7 bases stayed unmatched. The CDR3 DNA is TGTGCCAGCAGCCAAGATTCGGACAGGGTGGACTCTGGGGCCAACGTCCTGACTTTC. It specifies CASSQDSDRVDSGANVLTF.

The rearrangement links TRBV6-5 to TRBJ1-2; D remains ambiguous. Per the germline V gene, CDR1 is MNHEY and CDR2 is SVGAGI. The CDR3 length is 13 residues. Trimming removed 6 bases from V and 5 bases from J, with 13 bases in between. The CDR3: CASRQRSEYGYTF. The CDR3 coding sequence is TGTGCCAGCAGACAACGCTCCGAATATGGCTACACCTTC.

The V gene is TRBV19, the J gene TRBJ1-2; TRBD1 matches at 11 bases. The CDR3 sequence is 15 residues long. V shed 4 bases and J 5 bases; nucleotides not matched to a gene: 6. Germline V gene sequence: CDR1 LNHDA, CDR2 SQIVND (reference sequence). CDR3 bases: TGTGCCAGTAGTAGTCCCCGGGACAGGGGGTATGGCTACACCTTC. It is translated as CASSSPRDRGYGYTF.

This chain joins TRBV6-5 and TRBJ1-3; 7 nucleotides match TRBD1. The length of the CDR3 is 14 residues. CDR1 MNHEY and CDR2 SVGAGI come from the germline V gene. With V trimmed by 6 bases and J by 3 bases, 5 bases remained unmatched. The CDR3 region is CASRTAGGGNTIYF. CDR3 DNA sequence: TGTGCCAGCAGGACAGCAGGGGGTGGAAACACCATATATTTT.

The sample holds one count of this clone. This chain connects TRBV7-2 to TRBJ2-7, with a tentative D call TRBD1 (5 bases). Trimming left V 2 bases short and J 3 bases short, with 11 bases between. CDR3 length equals 14 residues. CDR1 is SGHTA and CDR2 is FQGNSA in the germline V gene. CDR3 in DNA: TGTGCCAGCAGCTTACAAGGGGTGGGCTACGAGCAGTACTTC. It encodes CASSLQGVGYEQYF.

The V gene is TRBV28, the J gene TRBJ1-1; D perhaps matches TRBD1 (5 bases). CDR3 length: 16 amino acids. In germline, CDR1 is MDHEN, CDR2 SYDVKM. The germline V and J ends were trimmed by 6 bases and 1 base, with 18 bases remaining between them. For the CDR3, the DNA is TGTGCCAGCAGCCTGACAGCGATTCTTCCGAACACTGAAGCTTTCTTT. Its protein is CASSLTAILPNTEAFF.

CDR3 region: CASRTGQSYGYTF. Written as DNA, the CDR3 is TGTGCCAGTCGGACAGGGCAAAGCTATGGCTACACCTTC. The chain has TRBV6-5 and TRBJ1-2; 8 bases fit TRBD1. CDR1 and CDR2 (germline): MNHEY, SVGAGI. Trimming removed 9 bases from V and 4 bases from J; junction bases left unmatched: 7. The CDR3 length is 13 residues.

The genes are TRBV7-9 and TRBJ2-3, with D tentatively TRBD2 (7 bases). CDR1 and CDR2 from the germline V gene are SEHNR and FQNEAQ (reference sequence). V was clipped by 5 bases and J by 0 bases, with 12 bases between them. The CDR3 runs to 15 residues. The CDR3 nucleotides read TGTGCCAGCAGCCAGGGGACTACGAGCACAGATACGCAGTATTTT. Translated, it gives CASSQGTTSTDTQYF.

The chain couples TRBV20-1 to TRBJ1-3; D unresolved. Trimming took 3 bases from V and 0 from J, leaving 9 bases between them. This CDR3 spans 14 amino acids. CDR1 is DFQATT, CDR2 SNEGSKA, per germline (reference sequence). The CDR3 DNA sequence: TGCAGTGCTAGTCAGAGGTCCTCTGGAAACACCATATATTTT. Protein: CSASQRSSGNTIYF.

Here the CDR3 DNA reads TGTGCCAGCTCGCGACCAGGGGGCTGGGGAAACACCATATATTTT. It codes for CASSRPGGWGNTIYF. V gene TRBV18 combines with J gene TRBJ1-3; 8 bases are shared with TRBD1. The CDR3 is 15 amino acids. Germline assignment: CDR1 KGHSH and CDR2 LQKENI. V was pared by 6 bases and J by 4 bases, with 8 bases of the junction left unmatched. The full variable domain, with the rest looked up from reference TRBV18 and TRBJ1-3, is NAGVMQNPRHLVRRRGQEARLRCSPMKGHSHVYWYRQLPEEGLKFMVYLQKENIIDESGMPKERFSAEFPKEGPSILRIQQVVRGDSAAYFCASSRPGGWGNTIYFGEGSWLTVV.

The V call is TRBV6-6, the J call TRBJ1-2, with D tentatively TRBD1 (5 bases). Germline loops: CDR1 MNHNY, CDR2 SVGAGI (reference sequence). The CDR3 is 12 residues long. V dropped 0 bases and J dropped 8 bases, with 7 bases sitting between them. The CDR3 bases are TGTGCCAGCAGTTACTCAGGGGAAGGCTACACCTTC. Residues: CASSYSGEGYTF.